The present entry profiles one TCR beta chain with its context. Original handling: Estimates of nucleated cell counts were drawn from the amplification of reference gene primers. Here immunoSEQ multiplex PCR was the method, and the copy in TCRdb shows in-frame clones only, minus some. That table is the source of V, J and clone size, and D and trimming were worked out from the DNA. The sample lists hundreds of thousands of clones, about 90% occurring once. The sample is drawn from a study of blood T cell repertoires in COVID-19. As for the study in general: PBMCs, B-cell-depleted T cells, or T cells provided the cDNA or gDNA that made up the material.

Germline CDR1 LNHDA, CDR2 SQIVND (reference sequence). J lost 4 bases, V lost 4 bases, and 2 bases had no gene match. The CDR3 runs to 13 residues. This sequence was found in a woman in her forties or fifties in a cohort exposed to, infected with or recovered from COVID-19 (not recorded which). The J gene is TRBJ2-3, the V gene TRBV19, with 7 bases fitting TRBD2. The sample consisted of PBMCs or T cells enriched from blood (not recorded which). CDR3 DNA sequence: TGTGCCAGTAGTAGGGGGGGGTCAGATACGCAGTATTTT. Its protein is CASSRGGSDTQYF. The whole variable domain, remainder taken from reference TRBV19 and TRBJ2-3, is DGGITQSPKYLFRKEGQNVTLSCEQNLNHDAMYWYRQDPGQGLRLIYYSQIVNDFQKGDIAEGYSVSREKKESFPLTVTSAQKNPTAFYLCASSRGGSDTQYFGPGTRLTVL.